This is a list of T cell receptor beta chains from one sample in a study of blood T cell repertoires in COVID-19. The data were produced by immunoSEQ multiplex PCR, yet TCRdb's version contains in-frame clones alone and is incomplete. The table records a few hundred thousand clones, approximately 86% of them present only once. The specimen was peripheral blood. The source of these receptors is a woman in her sixties or seventies with COVID-19, enrolled during active disease. The CDR3 runs from the conserved cysteine through the conserved F or W. Each record gives: V gene, clone size, D gene, J gene, CDR3 DNA, CDR3 protein. The D gene is left open where the match is weak. Clone size appears in some rows only: once, few, many, or a class for an expanded clone.

TRBV7-8	NA	NA	TRBJ1-2	TGTGCCAGCAGCGAGACAGGATTTGGCTACACCTTC	CASSETGFGYTF
TRBV18	once	NA	TRBJ2-5	TGTGCCAGCTCCCGTCTCCAAGAGACCCAGTACTTC	CASSRLQETQYF
TRBV15	NA	TRBD2	TRBJ2-1	TGTGCCACCAGCACCCACGGGGCTAGCGGGGCCCACAATGAGCAGTTCTTC	CATSTHGASGAHNEQFF
TRBV30	NA	TRBD2	TRBJ2-3	TGTGCCTGGAGTCCGGGGGGAAGCACAGATACGCAGTATTTT	CAWSPGGSTDTQYF
TRBV19	NA	TRBD1	TRBJ1-2	TGTGCCAGTAGTATCGGACAGGGCGCAGGTGGCTACACCTTC	CASSIGQGAGGYTF
TRBV13	NA	TRBD1	TRBJ1-5	TGTGCCAGCAGCCGACAGGGTGAGCCCCAGCATTTT	CASSRQGEPQHF
TRBV6-5	NA	TRBD1	TRBJ2-1	TGTGCCAGCAGTTACAGAGGACAGGGTAGGAATGAGCAGTTCTTC	CASSYRGQGRNEQFF
TRBV6-5	NA	TRBD1	TRBJ2-2	TGTGCCAGCAGCCTACAGGGGGCGAACACCGGGGAGCTGTTTTTT	CASSLQGANTGELFF
TRBV4-1	NA	TRBD2	TRBJ2-5	TGCGCCAGCAGCCTCGGGGAGGGCCAAGAGACCCAGTACTTC	CASSLGEGQETQYF
TRBV5-4	NA	TRBD1	TRBJ2-5	TGTGCCAGCAGCTTACTCCACGGACAGGGTGGAGAGACCCAGTACTTC	CASSLLHGQGGETQYF
TRBV5-6	NA	NA	TRBJ2-1	TGTGCCAGCACGTGGGGCAGCTCCTACAATGAGCAGTTCTTC	CASTWGSSYNEQFF
TRBV4-3	NA	NA	TRBJ2-7	TGCGCCAGCAGCCAAGCTGAAGCAGGCAGGGTATCCTACGAGCAGTACTTC	CASSQAEAGRVSYEQYF
TRBV28	NA	TRBD1	TRBJ2-7	TGTGCCAGCAGTTCGGGACAGGGCGGCAGGTACGAGCAGTACTTC	CASSSGQGGRYEQYF
TRBV30	NA	TRBD2	TRBJ2-7	TGTGCCTGGGCGGGAGCATACGAGCAGTACTTC	CAWAGAYEQYF
TRBV24-1	once	NA	TRBJ2-3	TGTGCCACACTACCACGGGGAGTACGCGAACCCACTAGCACAGATACGCAGTATTTT	CATLPRGVREPTSTDTQYF
TRBV7-2	NA	NA	TRBJ1-5	TGTGCCAGCAGCGCGGACAGTTTCTCTGGGCAGCCCCAGCATTTT	CASSADSFSGQPQHF
TRBV4-3	few	NA	TRBJ1-6	TGCGCCAGCAGCCAGGGGCCTTCACCCCTCCACTTT	CASSQGPSPLHF
TRBV9	NA	TRBD1	TRBJ2-5	TGTGCCAGCAACGACAGGGAAGGGACCCAGTACTTC	CASNDREGTQYF
TRBV3-1/TRBV3-2	NA	NA	TRBJ2-7	TGTGCCAGCAGCCAAGGGAACAGCCACTCCTACGAGCAGTACTTC	CASSQGNSHSYEQYF
TRBV28	few	TRBD2	TRBJ2-5	TGTGCCAGCAACCTACCATTTAGCGGGGGTGAAGAGACCCAGTACTTC	CASNLPFSGGEETQYF
TRBV29-1	NA	NA	TRBJ2-1	TGCAGCGTGGGGGGTGGGTCCGAGCAGTTCTTC	CSVGGGSEQFF
TRBV7-2	NA	NA	TRBJ2-7	TGTGCCAGCAGCCTAAACACAGGGTACCGTTACGAGCAGTACTTC	CASSLNTGYRYEQYF
TRBV13	few	TRBD1	TRBJ1-1	TGTGCCAGCAGCTTAGAGGACAGGTGGACTGAAGCTTTCTTT	CASSLEDRWTEAFF
TRBV19	NA	NA	TRBJ2-7	TGTGCCAGTAGTAGACGGGGAAACGAGCAGTACTTC	CASSRRGNEQYF
TRBV4-1	NA	TRBD1	TRBJ1-2	TGCGCCAGCAGCCAAGCTCAGGGGGCCTACTATGGCTACACCTTC	CASSQAQGAYYGYTF
TRBV20-1	NA	NA	TRBJ1-1	TGCAGCGCTAGCTTAAACACTGAAGCTTTCTTT	CSASLNTEAFF
TRBV21-1	NA	NA	TRBJ1-1	TGTGCCAGCCCATTCGGTGGGGCCACTGAAGCTTTCTTT	CASPFGGATEAFF
TRBV10-3	NA	NA	TRBJ1-6	TGTGCCATCAGTGGGCGGGGCGAGGCGGATTCACCCCTCCACTTT	CAISGRGEADSPLHF
TRBV27	NA	NA	TRBJ1-6	TGTGCCAGCAGTTTAGGAGGGAATTCACCCCTCCACTTT	CASSLGGNSPLHF
TRBV10-3	NA	NA	TRBJ1-2	TGTGCCACCCGTCCTACTGAGAGGGGCAGGGGTACTGGCTACACCTTC	CATRPTERGRGTGYTF
TRBV7-7	NA	TRBD2	TRBJ2-2	TGTGCCAGCAGCCGCGCTAGCGGGGGGGACACCGGGGAGCTGTTTTTT	CASSRASGGDTGELFF
TRBV6-2/TRBV6-3	few	NA	TRBJ2-7	TGTGCCAGCAGCTCGAGCTCCTACGAGCAGTACTTC	CASSSSSYEQYF
TRBV10-3	NA	NA	TRBJ2-2	TGTGCCATCAGTGCGGGGACTGGGAACACCGGGGAGCTGTTTTTT	CAISAGTGNTGELFF
TRBV7-9	few	NA	TRBJ1-1	TGTGCCAGCAGCTTAGACGGGGGAACTGAAGCTTTCTTT	CASSLDGGTEAFF
TRBV5-4	NA	TRBD2	TRBJ2-3	TGTGCCAGCAGCCTAGGGACTAGCGGGGGGATGGATACGCAGTATTTT	CASSLGTSGGMDTQYF
TRBV11-2	NA	TRBD1	TRBJ2-7	TGTGCCAGCAGCTTGTTTATAGACAGGGGCGAGCAGTACTTC	CASSLFIDRGEQYF